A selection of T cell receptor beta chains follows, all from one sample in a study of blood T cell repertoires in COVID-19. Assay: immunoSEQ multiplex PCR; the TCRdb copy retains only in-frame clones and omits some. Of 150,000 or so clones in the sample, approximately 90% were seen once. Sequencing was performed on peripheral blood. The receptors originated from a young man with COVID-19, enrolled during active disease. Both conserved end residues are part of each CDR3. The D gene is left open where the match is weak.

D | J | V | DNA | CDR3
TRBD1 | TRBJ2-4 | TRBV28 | TGTGCCAGCAGAACCGGGACAGGGACCATTCAGTACTTC | CASRTGTGTIQYF
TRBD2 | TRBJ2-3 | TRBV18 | TGTGCCAGCTCACCGGGACTAGCGGGCCTCCGGGGGGTCACAGATACGCAGTATTTT | CASSPGLAGLRGVTDTQYF
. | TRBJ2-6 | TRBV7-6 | TGTGCCAGCGGGGGCCGGGGCTCTGGGGCCAACGTCCTGACTTTC | CASGGRGSGANVLTF
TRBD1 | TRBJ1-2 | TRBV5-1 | TGCGCCAGCAGCTTACAGTGGGCAGGGGGCGATTACTATGGCTACACCTTC | CASSLQWAGGDYYGYTF
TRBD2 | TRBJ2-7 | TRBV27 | TGTGCCAGCAGTCACCCGGGGGGAGGCGGGTACGAGCAGTACTTC | CASSHPGGGGYEQYF
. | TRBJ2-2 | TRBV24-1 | TGTGCCACCAGTAACTTCGGGGCCGGGGAGCTGTTTTTT | CATSNFGAGELFF
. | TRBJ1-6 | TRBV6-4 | TGTGCCAGCAGTGACTCTTTCTTGGGCGCTTCACCCCTCCACTTT | CASSDSFLGASPLHF
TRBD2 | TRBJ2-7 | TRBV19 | TGTGCCAGTAAAGCTAGCGGGAGATACGAGCAGTACTTC | CASKASGRYEQYF
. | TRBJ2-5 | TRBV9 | TGTGCCAGCAGCGTAGGGCCGAGGAGGGTAGAGACCCAGTACTTC | CASSVGPRRVETQYF
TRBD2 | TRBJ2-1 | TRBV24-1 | TGTGCCACCAGTAAGGGACTAGCGGGAGGGCCTTTCTACAATGAGCAGTTCTTC | CATSKGLAGGPFYNEQFF
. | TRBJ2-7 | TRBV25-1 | TGTGCCAGCTCCCCTCGAGGAGGGACCTACGAGCAGTACTTC | CASSPRGGTYEQYF
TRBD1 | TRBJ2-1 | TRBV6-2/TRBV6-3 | TGTGCCAGCAGTCATCTAGGGACAGACTACAATGAGCAGTTCTTC | CASSHLGTDYNEQFF
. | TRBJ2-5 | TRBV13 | TGTGCCAGCAGCCCCATGACAGTTGCAGAGACCCAGTACTTC | CASSPMTVAETQYF